This entry is about one T cell receptor beta chain. Clones were sequenced by immunoSEQ multiplex PCR, and TCRdb holds only the in-frame ones, with some missing. The sample carries over 6,500 clones, approximately 60% recorded once. Trimming took off 5 bases at V and 4 bases at J, with 17 bases between the two ends. The V gene's germline CDR1 is SGHDN and CDR2 FVKESK. This CDR3 comprises 15 residues. This entry comes from a study of sequential checkpoint blockade in melanoma. Study at large: Maintenance nivolumab came after either treatment sequence.

Treatment: randomized to nivolumab then ipilimumab (arm A) or the reverse (arm B). Live CD3+CD8+ CD19− CD56− cells were sorted from PBMCs. This chain links TRBV14 with TRBJ1-1, with D perhaps matching TRBD1 (6 bases). The origin of this receptor is a human donor with melanoma. The sequencing here drew on CD8+ T cells sorted from blood (inferred from file names), taken from a patient given nivolumab and ipilimumab in sequence. CDR3 bases: TGTGCCAGCAGCTCACCAGGGGCGTTGGGCACTGAAGCTTTCTTT. Its protein is CASSSPGALGTEAFF.